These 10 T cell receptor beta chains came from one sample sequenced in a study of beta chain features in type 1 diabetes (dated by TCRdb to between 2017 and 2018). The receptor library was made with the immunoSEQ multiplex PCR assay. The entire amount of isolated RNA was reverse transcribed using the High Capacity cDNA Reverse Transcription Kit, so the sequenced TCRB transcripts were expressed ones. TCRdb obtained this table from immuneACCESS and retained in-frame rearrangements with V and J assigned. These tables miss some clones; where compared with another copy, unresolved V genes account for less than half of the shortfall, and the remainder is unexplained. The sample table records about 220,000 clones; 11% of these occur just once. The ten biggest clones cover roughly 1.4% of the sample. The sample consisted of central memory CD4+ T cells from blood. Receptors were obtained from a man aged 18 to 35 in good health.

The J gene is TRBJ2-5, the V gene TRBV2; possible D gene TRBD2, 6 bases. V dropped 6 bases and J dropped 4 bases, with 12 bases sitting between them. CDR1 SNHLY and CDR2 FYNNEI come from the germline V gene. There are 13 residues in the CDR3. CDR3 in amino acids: CASSLGLSETQYF. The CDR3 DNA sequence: TGTGCCAGCAGCCTGGGACTGTCAGAGACCCAGTACTTC.

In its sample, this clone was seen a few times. CDR3 in DNA: TGTGCCTGGAGTCGCCGGGACGCCGGGGAGCTGTTTTTT. This codes for CAWSRRDAGELFF. V and J are TRBV30 and TRBJ2-2; TRBD1 or TRBD2 may be the D gene (5 bases each). The CDR3 loop spans 13 amino acids. The germline V gene encodes CDR1 GTSNPN and CDR2 SVGIG (reference sequence). Deletions cut 2 bases from V and 6 bases from J, with 10 bases between.

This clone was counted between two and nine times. The CDR3 nucleotides read TGTGCCAGCAACAGTAGCGGGAGAAGGTTTTACGAGCAGTACTTC. Residues: CASNSSGRRFYEQYF. J is TRBJ2-7 and V is TRBV6-1; 9 bases agree with TRBD2. V was clipped by 7 bases and J by 4 bases; unmatched bases: 11. This CDR3 is 15 amino acids long. Germline assignment: CDR1 MNHNS and CDR2 SASEGT.

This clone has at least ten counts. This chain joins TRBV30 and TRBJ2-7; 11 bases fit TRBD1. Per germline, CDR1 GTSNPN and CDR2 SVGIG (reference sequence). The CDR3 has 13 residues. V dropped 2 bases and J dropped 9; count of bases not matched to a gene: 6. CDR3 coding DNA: TGTGCCTGGAGTCCGGACAGGGGGCGCGTGCAGTACTTC. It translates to CAWSPDRGRVQYF. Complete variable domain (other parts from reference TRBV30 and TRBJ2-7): SQTIHQWPATLVQPVGSPLSLECTVEGTSNPNLYWYRQAAGRGLQLLFYSVGIGQISSEVPQNLSASRPQDRQFILSSKKLLLSDSGFYLCAWSPDRGRVQYFGPGTRLTVT.

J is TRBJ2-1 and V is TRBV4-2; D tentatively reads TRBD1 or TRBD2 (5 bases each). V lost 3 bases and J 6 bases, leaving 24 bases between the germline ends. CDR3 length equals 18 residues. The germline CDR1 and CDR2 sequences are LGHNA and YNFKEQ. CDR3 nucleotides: TGTGCCAGCAGCCAGGGCCTAACCGGGACCTTGGGTGGCAATGAGCAGTTCTTC. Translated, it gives CASSQGLTGTLGGNEQFF.

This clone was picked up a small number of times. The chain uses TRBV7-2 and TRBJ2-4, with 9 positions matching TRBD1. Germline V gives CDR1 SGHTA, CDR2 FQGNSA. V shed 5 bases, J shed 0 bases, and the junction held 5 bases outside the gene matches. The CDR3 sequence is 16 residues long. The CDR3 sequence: CASSQRQGVAKNIQYF. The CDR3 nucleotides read TGTGCCAGCAGCCAGAGACAGGGGGTAGCCAAAAACATTCAGTACTTC.

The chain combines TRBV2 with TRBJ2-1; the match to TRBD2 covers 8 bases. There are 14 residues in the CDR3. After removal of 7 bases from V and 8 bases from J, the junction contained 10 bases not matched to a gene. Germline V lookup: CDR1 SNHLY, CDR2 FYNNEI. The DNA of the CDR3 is TGTGCCAGCAAATTACAGCGGGAGAACTATGAGCAGTTCTTC. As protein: CASKLQRENYEQFF.

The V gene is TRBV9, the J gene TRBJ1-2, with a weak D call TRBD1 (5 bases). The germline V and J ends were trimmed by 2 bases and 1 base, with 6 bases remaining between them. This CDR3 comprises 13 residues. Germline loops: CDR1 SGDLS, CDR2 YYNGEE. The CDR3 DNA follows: TGTGCCAGCAGCGTCCAGGGTAACTATGGCTACACCTTC. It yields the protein CASSVQGNYGYTF.

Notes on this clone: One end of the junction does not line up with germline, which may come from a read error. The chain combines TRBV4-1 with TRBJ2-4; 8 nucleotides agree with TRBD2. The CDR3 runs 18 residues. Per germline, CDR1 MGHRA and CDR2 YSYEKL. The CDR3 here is CSSSQGGQRELGKNIQYF. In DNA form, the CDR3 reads TGCTCCAGCAGCCAAGGAGGGCAGCGGGAGTTGGGCAAAAACATTCAGTACTTC.

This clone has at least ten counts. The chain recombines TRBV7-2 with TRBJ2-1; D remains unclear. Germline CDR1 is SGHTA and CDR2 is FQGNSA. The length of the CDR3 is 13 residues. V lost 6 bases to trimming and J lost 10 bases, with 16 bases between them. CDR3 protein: CASRPGRAEEQFF. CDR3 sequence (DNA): TGTGCCAGCAGACCCGGCCGGGCAGAAGAGCAGTTCTTC.